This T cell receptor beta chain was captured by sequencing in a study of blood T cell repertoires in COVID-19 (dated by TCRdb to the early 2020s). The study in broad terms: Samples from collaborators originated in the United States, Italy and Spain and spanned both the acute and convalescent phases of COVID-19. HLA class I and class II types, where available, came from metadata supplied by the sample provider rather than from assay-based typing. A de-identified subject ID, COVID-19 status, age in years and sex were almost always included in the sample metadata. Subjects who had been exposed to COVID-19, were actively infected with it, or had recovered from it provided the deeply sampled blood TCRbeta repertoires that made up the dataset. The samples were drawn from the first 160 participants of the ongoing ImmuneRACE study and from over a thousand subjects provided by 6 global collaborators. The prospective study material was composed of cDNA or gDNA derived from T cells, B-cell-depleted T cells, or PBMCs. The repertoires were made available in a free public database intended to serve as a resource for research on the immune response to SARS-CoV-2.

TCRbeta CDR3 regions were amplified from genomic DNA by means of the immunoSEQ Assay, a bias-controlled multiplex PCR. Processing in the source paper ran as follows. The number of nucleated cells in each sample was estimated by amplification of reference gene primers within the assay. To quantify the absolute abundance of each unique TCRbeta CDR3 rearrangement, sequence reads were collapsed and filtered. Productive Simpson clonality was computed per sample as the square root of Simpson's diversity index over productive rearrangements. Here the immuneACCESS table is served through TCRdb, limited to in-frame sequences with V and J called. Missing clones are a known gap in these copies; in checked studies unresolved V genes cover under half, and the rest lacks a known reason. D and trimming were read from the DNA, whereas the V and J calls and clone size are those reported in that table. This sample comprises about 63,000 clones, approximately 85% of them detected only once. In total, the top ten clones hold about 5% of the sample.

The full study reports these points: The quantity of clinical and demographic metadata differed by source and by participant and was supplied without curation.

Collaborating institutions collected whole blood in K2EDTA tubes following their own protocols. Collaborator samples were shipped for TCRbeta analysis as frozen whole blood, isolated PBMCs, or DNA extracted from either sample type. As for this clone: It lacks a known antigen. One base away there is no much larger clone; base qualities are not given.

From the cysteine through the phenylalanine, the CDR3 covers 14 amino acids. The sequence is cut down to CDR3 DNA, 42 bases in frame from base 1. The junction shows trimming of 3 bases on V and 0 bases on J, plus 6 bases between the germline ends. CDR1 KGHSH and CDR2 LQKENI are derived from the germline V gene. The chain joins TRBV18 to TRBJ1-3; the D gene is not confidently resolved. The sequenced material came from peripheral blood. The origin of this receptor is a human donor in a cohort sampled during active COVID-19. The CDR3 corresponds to CASSPSNSGNTIYF. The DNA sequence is TGTGCCAGCTCACCTTCCAACTCTGGAAACACCATATATTTT.